This TCR beta chain was found in a study of cytomegalovirus exposure and HLA in healthy donors. The donors were in the approximately 120-subject validation cohort; that cohort was separate from the roughly 700-subject first cohort. With regard to this clone: The antigen remains undetermined.

There are 12 residues in the CDR3. In germline, CDR1 is SGHNT, CDR2 YENEEA. V gave up 0 bases and J gave up 10 bases, with 10 bases separating them. TCRdb's table, derived via immunoSEQ multiplex PCR, lists solely in-frame clones and lacks some. The data contain more than 70,000 clones, about 95% of them singletons. Findings and limits, study-wide: According to a later analysis, TCR clusters from the first cohort tended to co-occur in the 120 or so validation repertoires.

The chain uses TRBV11-3 and TRBJ2-7, with a possible D match to TRBD2 (5 bases). The sequence was obtained from a man between 18 and 29 years old in good health and CMV-seropositive. The sample comprised PBMCs. CDR3 nucleotide sequence: TGTGCCAGCAGCTTAGATGCCGGGGTTCAGTACTTC. Amino acids: CASSLDAGVQYF.